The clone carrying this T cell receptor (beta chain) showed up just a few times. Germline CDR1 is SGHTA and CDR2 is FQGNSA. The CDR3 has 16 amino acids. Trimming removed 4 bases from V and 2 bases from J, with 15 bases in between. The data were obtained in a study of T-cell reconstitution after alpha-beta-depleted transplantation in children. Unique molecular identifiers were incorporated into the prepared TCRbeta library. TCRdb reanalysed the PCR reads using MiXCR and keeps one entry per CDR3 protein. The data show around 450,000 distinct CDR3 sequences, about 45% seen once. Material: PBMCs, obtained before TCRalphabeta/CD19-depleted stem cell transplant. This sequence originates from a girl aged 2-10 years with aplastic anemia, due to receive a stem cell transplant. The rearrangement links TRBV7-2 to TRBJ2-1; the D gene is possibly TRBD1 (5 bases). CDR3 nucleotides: TGTGCCAGCAGCTCCGACGGACACGGGCCCTACAATGAGCAGTTCTTC. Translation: CASSSDGHGPYNEQFF.